This T cell receptor (beta chain) originates from a study of T cells in localized non-small cell lung cancer. The table came from immunoSEQ multiplex PCR; TCRdb's copy has only in-frame clones and leaves some out. The data show around 83,000 clones, with over 70% seen just once and 19% held by the top ten. With V trimmed by 5 bases and J by 7 bases, 5 bases remained unmatched. Germline V gives CDR1 SGHTA, CDR2 FQGNSA. The CDR3 extends over 14 amino acids. This receptor was identified in a man aged 35 to 69 with stage II squamous cell lung carcinoma. The input for sequencing was PBMCs, taken before any cancer treatment. This rearrangement joins TRBV7-2 to TRBJ2-1; 10 bases are shared with TRBD1. CDR3 sequence (DNA): TGTGCCAGCAGCCTGGACAGGGGGAGAAATGAGCAGTTCTTC. The encoded protein is CASSLDRGRNEQFF.